The 28 T cell receptor beta chains below were found in one sample sequenced in a study of CD8 T cells in Susac syndrome. Reverse transcription used about 0.45 to 1 ug RNA and random hexamers. TCRdb re-called the immunoSEQ multiplex PCR reads through MiXCR, storing one row per CDR3 protein. The table shows around 53,000 distinct CDR3 sequences, with 85% to 95% occurring only once. The sample taken for sequencing was CD8+ T cells from PBMCs. The receptors derive from a human donor with Susac syndrome.

V usage is TRBV29-1 and J usage is TRBJ1-2, with TRBD1 matching over 12 bases. The length of the CDR3 is 16 residues. From germline, CDR1 is SQVTM and CDR2 ANQGSEA. Trimming removed 2 bases from V and 3 bases from J; junction bases left unmatched: 7. CDR3 loop: CSVEKVGTGGDYGYTF. CDR3 nucleotides: TGCAGCGTTGAAAAGGTCGGGACAGGGGGCGACTATGGCTACACCTTC.

This clonotype was seen just once. The V gene is TRBV5-6, the J gene TRBJ2-1; tentative D call: TRBD1 (6 bases). V lost 0 bases and J 1 base, leaving 11 bases between the germline ends. The CDR3 consists of 16 residues. The germline V gene encodes CDR1 SGHDT and CDR2 YYEEEE. CDR3 sequence reads: CASSLEGVGSYNEQFF. CDR3 in DNA: TGTGCCAGCAGCTTGGAGGGGGTAGGGTCCTACAATGAGCAGTTCTTC.

This clonotype was detected a few times. The chain uses TRBV4-3 and TRBJ1-2, with D unclear. Germline CDR1 is LGHNA and CDR2 is YSLEER. Trimming shortened V by 0 bases and J by 3 bases, and 8 bases separated the two germline ends. This CDR3 contains 14 residues. The CDR3 sequence is CASSQDSRDYGYTF. Here the CDR3 DNA reads TGCGCCAGCAGCCAAGATTCACGGGACTATGGCTACACCTTC.

The V call is TRBV5-4, the J call TRBJ1-6; D is ambiguous. The germline V gene encodes CDR1 SGHNT and CDR2 YYREEE (reference sequence). CDR3 length: 12 residues. Trimming stripped 0 bases from V and 10 bases from J, with 5 bases between. CDR3 in amino acids: CASSLGYSPLHF. The CDR3 bases are TGTGCCAGCAGCTTGGGCTACTCACCCCTCCACTTT.

This chain connects TRBV12-3 or TRBV12-4 to TRBJ1-4, with a possible D match to TRBD1 (5 bases). CDR3 size: 11 residues. The V gene lost 5 bases and the J gene lost 12 bases, with 10 bases spanning the gap. For the CDR3, the DNA is TGTGCCAGCAGTCCCCTCAGGGAACTGTTTTTT. Translated: CASSPLRELFF.

This chain joins TRBV30 and TRBJ2-1; 7 bases are shared with TRBD1. The germline gives CDR1 GTSNPN, CDR2 SVGIG (reference sequence). With V trimmed by 4 bases and J by 3 bases, 9 bases remained unmatched. The CDR3 is made up of 15 amino acids. The CDR3 spells CAWTWDSSGYNEQFF. CDR3 DNA: TGTGCCTGGACCTGGGACAGTTCCGGCTACAATGAGCAGTTCTTC.

This clonotype came up once. This chain links TRBV12-3 or TRBV12-4 with TRBJ1-1; no definite D call. This CDR3 comprises 12 residues. Trimming stripped 1 base from V and 7 bases from J, with 7 bases between. The CDR3, as DNA: TGTGCCAGCAGTTTAGGCTCGGTTGAAGCTTTCTTT. It codes for CASSLGSVEAFF.

This clonotype was counted once. The chain links TRBV9 to TRBJ1-2; possible D gene TRBD1, 6 bases. CDR1 is SGDLS and CDR2 is YYNGEE in the germline V gene. This CDR3 has 14 residues. V was shortened by 4 bases and J by 1 base, with 11 bases between the two germline ends. The CDR3 coding sequence is TGTGCCAGCAGCCCGGTAGGGGGTAACTATGGCTACACCTTC. Residues: CASSPVGGNYGYTF.

The V and J genes are TRBV7-9 and TRBJ2-6; 11 nucleotides line up with TRBD2. The CDR3 runs to 19 residues. With V trimmed by 4 bases and J by 0 bases, 8 bases remained unmatched. Germline V gene data show CDR1 as SEHNR and CDR2 as FQNEAQ (reference sequence). CDR3 residues: CASSSNSLAGDSGANVLTF. The CDR3 bases are TGTGCCAGCAGCTCGAATTCACTAGCGGGGGACTCTGGGGCCAACGTCCTGACTTTC.

The chain has TRBV14 and TRBJ2-1; D remains unclear. The CDR3 length is 14 residues. V lost 2 bases and J 4 bases, leaving 9 bases between the germline ends. The germline V gene has CDR1 SGHDN and CDR2 FVKESK. CDR3 loop: CASSQPTHYNEQFF. CDR3 nucleotide sequence: TGTGCCAGCAGCCAACCTACACATTACAATGAGCAGTTCTTC.

The chain uses TRBV20-1 and TRBJ2-3; D ambiguous. The CDR3 totals 15 residues. Trimming removed 1 base at V and 1 base at J, with 12 bases between. The germline gives CDR1 DFQATT, CDR2 SNEGSKA (reference sequence). The CDR3: CSARGFRVGTDTQYF. In nucleotides, the CDR3 is TGCAGTGCTAGAGGGTTTCGGGTGGGCACAGATACGCAGTATTTT.

The count of this clonotype is one. J is TRBJ1-4 and V is TRBV29-1; 9 bases are a match to TRBD1. The CDR3 consists of 15 residues. With V trimmed by 7 bases and J by 6 bases, 12 bases remained unmatched. Germline V CDR1 and CDR2: SQVTM, ANQGSEA. Written as DNA, the CDR3 is TGCAGCGCCACATCCCCCCGGGACAGGGATGAAAAACTGTTTTTT. Amino acid sequence: CSATSPRDRDEKLFF.

The CDR3 sequence is CASSLPYQGAPQPQHF. As DNA, the CDR3 is TGTGCCAGCAGTTTACCCTATCAGGGAGCTCCTCAGCCCCAGCATTTT. The gene calls are TRBV12-3 or TRBV12-4 and TRBJ1-5, with D tentatively TRBD1 (5 bases). The CDR3 is 16 residues long. The V end lost 2 bases, the J end lost 6 bases, and 17 bases lay between the germline ends.

J is TRBJ1-1 and V is TRBV7-9, with 7 bases that match TRBD1. Germline assignment: CDR1 SEHNR and CDR2 FQNEAQ (reference sequence). The V segment lost 2 bases and the J segment 3 bases; nucleotides outside the gene matches: 3. This CDR3 region has 14 residues. This chain's CDR3 is CASSLPGQYTEAFF. The CDR3 coding sequence is TGTGCCAGCAGCTTACCGGGACAGTACACTGAAGCTTTCTTT.

The chain couples TRBV30 to TRBJ2-5; D possibly corresponds to TRBD1 (6 bases). This CDR3 is built from 13 residues. Deletions cut 5 bases from V and 4 bases from J, with 14 bases between. Germline-derived CDR1 and CDR2 are GTSNPN and SVGIG (reference sequence). The CDR3 DNA reads TGTGCCTGGTCTTCGGACAGTCGAGAGACCCAGTACTTC. Translated, it gives CAWSSDSRETQYF.

The chain has TRBV29-1 and TRBJ1-2, with D unclear. CDR3 length equals 13 residues. Germline V CDR1 and CDR2: SQVTM, ANQGSEA. The ends were cut back, 6 bases at V and 4 bases at J, with 15 bases in the middle. The CDR3 DNA sequence: TGCAGCGTCGTGACCCCCTCGGGCTATGGCTACACCTTC. This codes for CSVVTPSGYGYTF.

The chain has TRBV3-1 and TRBJ1-5, with D possibly TRBD1 on 5 matching bases. Per germline, CDR1 LGHDT and CDR2 YNNKEL (reference sequence). Trimming took 4 bases from V and 8 from J, leaving 9 bases between them. There are 12 residues in the CDR3. As DNA, the CDR3 is TGTGCCAGCAGCCCGGAAGGGGAGCCCCAGCATTTT. Amino acid sequence: CASSPEGEPQHF.

The chain joins TRBV24-1 to TRBJ2-2, with unresolved D. The CDR3 consists of 13 residues. Germline loops: CDR1 KGHDR, CDR2 SFDVKD. The germline V and J ends were trimmed by 0 bases and 7 bases, with 5 bases remaining between them. CDR3 sequence (DNA): TGTGCCACCAGTGATTTGCCGAACGGGGAGCTGTTTTTT. This sequence encodes CATSDLPNGELFF.

This clonotype came up once. V is TRBV27 and J is TRBJ1-5; D ambiguous. The V end lost 3 bases, the J end lost 0 bases, and 9 bases lay between the germline ends. The CDR3 extends over 15 amino acids. Germline V gene lookup returns CDR1 MNHEY and CDR2 SMNVEV (reference sequence). CDR3 protein: CASSLWQDSNQPQHF. The CDR3, as DNA: TGTGCCAGCAGTTTGTGGCAGGATAGCAATCAGCCCCAGCATTTT.

V is TRBV6-5 and J is TRBJ2-7; 10 bases match TRBD1. The germline V gene has CDR1 MNHEY and CDR2 SVGAGI. The CDR3 has 13 residues. V was pared by 7 bases and J by 6 bases, with 6 bases of the junction left unmatched. The CDR3 sequence: CASNQDRGGEQYF. The CDR3 bases are TGTGCCAGCAACCAGGACAGGGGGGGCGAGCAGTACTTC.

This chain uses TRBV7-6 with TRBJ2-3, with D perhaps matching TRBD1 (6 bases). In germline, CDR1 is SGHVS, CDR2 FNYEAQ. CDR3 length: 14 residues. The V end lost 5 bases, the J end lost 4 bases, and 13 bases lay between the germline ends. This chain's CDR3 is CASSEAQGSDTQYF. CDR3 coding DNA: TGTGCCAGCAGCGAGGCGCAGGGGTCAGATACGCAGTATTTT.

The chain combines TRBV29-1 with TRBJ2-2; unclear D gene. The CDR3 contains 13 residues. Germline lookup yields CDR1 SQVTM and CDR2 ANQGSEA. V dropped 8 bases and J dropped 0 bases, with 10 bases sitting between them. The CDR3 spells CSSAIPNTGELFF. In nucleotides, the CDR3 is TGCAGCTCTGCCATACCGAACACCGGGGAGCTGTTTTTT.

The chain links TRBV11-2 to TRBJ2-5; D ambiguous. The CDR3 is 14 amino acids. CDR1 and CDR2 from the germline V gene are SGHAT and FQNNGV. V gave up 1 base and J gave up 1 base, with 7 bases separating them. The CDR3 is CASSLVRFQETQYF. The CDR3 DNA is TGTGCCAGCAGCTTAGTCCGGTTCCAAGAGACCCAGTACTTC. The whole variable domain, filled in from reference TRBV11-2 and TRBJ2-5, reads EAGVAQSPRYKIIEKRQSVAFWCNPISGHATLYWYQQILGQGPKLLIQFQNNGVVDDSQLPKDRFSAERLKGVDSTLKIQPAKLEDSAVYLCASSLVRFQETQYFGPGTRLLVL.

The chain is built from TRBV28 and TRBJ1-1; a weak D match, TRBD1 (6 bases). Germline-derived CDR1 and CDR2 are MDHEN and SYDVKM. V lost 10 bases and J 5 bases, leaving 14 bases between the germline ends. This CDR3 is 12 amino acids long. The CDR3 sequence: CATDGGGTEAFF. CDR3 DNA: TGTGCCACCGACGGGGGCGGAACTGAAGCTTTCTTT.

The chain employs TRBV29-1 and TRBJ1-1; weak D call: TRBD1 (6 bases). The CDR3 is 12 residues long. The germline CDR1 and CDR2 sequences are SQVTM and ANQGSEA. V lost 6 bases to trimming and J lost 1 base, with 9 bases between them. CDR3 DNA sequence: TGCAGCGTAGGGGGGAGGAACACTGAAGCTTTCTTT. This gives the protein CSVGGRNTEAFF.

The chain employs TRBV27 and TRBJ1-5; tentative D call: TRBD1 (5 bases). Trimming left V 8 bases short and J 0 bases short, with 11 bases between. The CDR3 length is 14 residues. Germline loops: CDR1 MNHEY, CDR2 SMNVEV (reference sequence). The CDR3 spells CASDVGLSNQPQHF. Written as DNA, the CDR3 is TGTGCCAGCGACGTGGGGCTTAGCAATCAGCCCCAGCATTTT.

This chain uses TRBV3-1 with TRBJ2-7; TRBD2 matches 8 bases. This CDR3 spans 16 amino acids. The germline V gene encodes CDR1 LGHDT and CDR2 YNNKEL (reference sequence). Trimming at V came to 1 base and at J to 3 bases, leaving 8 bases not matched to a gene. The CDR3: CASSQGWRGALYEQYF. CDR3 nucleotides: TGTGCCAGCAGCCAAGGATGGCGGGGGGCCCTCTACGAGCAGTACTTC.

The V call is TRBV12-3 or TRBV12-4, the J call TRBJ1-2; TRBD1 might be the D (6 bases). Trimming left V 10 bases short and J 4 bases short, with 16 bases between. The CDR3 sequence is 13 residues long. The CDR3 is CATSGVTSYGYTF. The CDR3 region has the DNA TGTGCCACCTCAGGGGTCACCTCCTATGGCTACACCTTC.